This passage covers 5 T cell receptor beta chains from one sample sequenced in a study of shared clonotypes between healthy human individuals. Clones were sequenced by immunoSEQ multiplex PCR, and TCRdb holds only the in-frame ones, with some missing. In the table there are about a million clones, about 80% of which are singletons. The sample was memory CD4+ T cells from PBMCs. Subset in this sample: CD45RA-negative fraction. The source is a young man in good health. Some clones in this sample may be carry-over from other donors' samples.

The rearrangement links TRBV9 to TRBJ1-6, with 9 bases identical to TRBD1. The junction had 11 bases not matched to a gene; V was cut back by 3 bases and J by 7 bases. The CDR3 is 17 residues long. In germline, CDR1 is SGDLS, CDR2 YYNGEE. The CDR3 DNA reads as TGTGCCAGCAGCGCTAACCGGGGACAGGGAGACAATTCACCCCTCCACTTT. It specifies CASSANRGQGDNSPLHF.

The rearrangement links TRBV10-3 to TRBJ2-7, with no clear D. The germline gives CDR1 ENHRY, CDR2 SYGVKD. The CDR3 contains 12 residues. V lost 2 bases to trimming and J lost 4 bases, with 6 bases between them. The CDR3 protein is CAISEGEYEQYF. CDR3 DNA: TGTGCCATCAGTGAGGGAGAGTACGAGCAGTACTTC.

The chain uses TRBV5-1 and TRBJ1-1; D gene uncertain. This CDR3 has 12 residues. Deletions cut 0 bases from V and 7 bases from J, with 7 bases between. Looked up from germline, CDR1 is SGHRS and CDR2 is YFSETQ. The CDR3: CASSLGMFEAFF. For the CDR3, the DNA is TGCGCCAGCAGCTTGGGTATGTTTGAAGCTTTCTTT.

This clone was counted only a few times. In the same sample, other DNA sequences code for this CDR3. CDR3 DNA: TGCGCCAGCCGAGAGCCAACAGATACGCAGTATTTT. The encoded protein is CASREPTDTQYF. The V call is TRBV10-2, the J call TRBJ2-3; D gene unclear. The germline V gene has CDR1 WSHSY and CDR2 SAAADI. This CDR3 is 12 amino acids long. With 8 bases removed from V and 3 bases from J, the gap between germline ends came to 9 bases.

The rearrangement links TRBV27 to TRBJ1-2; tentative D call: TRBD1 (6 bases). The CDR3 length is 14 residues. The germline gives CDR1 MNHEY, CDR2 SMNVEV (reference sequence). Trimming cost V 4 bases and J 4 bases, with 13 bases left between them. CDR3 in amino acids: CASSSLGGGYGYTF. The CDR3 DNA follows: TGTGCCAGCAGTTCCCTTGGGGGCGGCTATGGCTACACCTTC.